The clone carrying this TCR beta chain has just one count. Its target is not known. CDR3 length: 14 residues. Trimming removed 0 bases from V and 1 base from J, with 9 bases in between. From germline, CDR1 is DFQATT and CDR2 SNEGSKA (reference sequence). A J-beta primer mix and a sample-barcoded 5' primer were used in a second PCR of roughly 6 to 11 cycles. MiXCR, run by TCRdb on the 5' RACE reads, gives a single entry per CDR3 protein. The sample contains a few hundred thousand distinct CDR3 sequences, about half of which appear only once. The data originate from a study of blood T cells in healthy people across ages. General observations from the study: It was the long-lived donors that had more naive CD4+ cells and higher diversity than aged donors.

J is TRBJ1-1 and V is TRBV20-1, with D uncertain. The TCR comes from a man between 60 and 75 years old in good health. Sequenced input: blood. CDR3 sequence: CSARDGRRNTEAFF. The DNA of the CDR3 is TGCAGTGCTAGAGATGGAAGACGGAACACTGAAGCTTTCTTT.